The 21 T cell receptor beta chains given below trace back to one sample, sequenced in a study of cytomegalovirus exposure and HLA in healthy donors. 13 Jbeta primers and 60 Vbeta primers were used for the PCR. Clones were read by immunoSEQ multiplex PCR, and TCRdb kept only the in-frame ones, dropping some. In all, the sample yields 60,000 to 70,000 clones. The sample taken for sequencing was PBMCs. The receptors come from a boy younger than 18 in good health and CMV-seronegative.

The V call is TRBV25-1, the J call TRBJ2-1, with 7 bases identical to TRBD1. Trimming cost V 2 bases and J 7 bases; bases outside gene matches: 5. The germline gives CDR1 MGHDK, CDR2 SYGVNS. The CDR3 contains 14 residues. The CDR3 nucleotides read TGTGCCAGCAGTGAAATGGCGACAGGGAATGAGCAGTTCTTC. It encodes CASSEMATGNEQFF.

The V and J genes are TRBV6-1 and TRBJ1-5; tentatively, D is TRBD1 (5 bases). The V gene lost 6 bases and the J gene lost 7 bases, with 10 bases spanning the gap. Germline lookup yields CDR1 MNHNS and CDR2 SASEGT. The CDR3 is made up of 12 amino acids. The DNA for the CDR3 is TGTGCCAGCAGGTCAGGGAAACAGCCCCAGCATTTT. As protein: CASRSGKQPQHF.

The gene calls are TRBV5-1 and TRBJ2-7; D uncertain. Germline V lookup: CDR1 SGHRS, CDR2 YFSETQ. Deletions cut 0 bases from V and 3 bases from J, with 4 bases between. The CDR3 is 12 amino acids. DNA of the CDR3: TGCGCCAGCAGCTTGGACAACTACGAGCAGTACTTC. This sequence encodes CASSLDNYEQYF.

The J gene is TRBJ1-2, the V gene TRBV6-5; D remains ambiguous. The V end lost 4 bases, the J end lost 0 bases, and 9 bases lay between the germline ends. The germline V gene has CDR1 MNHEY and CDR2 SVGAGI. The length of the CDR3 is 14 residues. CDR3 residues: CASSWTGANYGYTF. In DNA, the CDR3 is TGTGCCAGCAGTTGGACGGGAGCTAACTATGGCTACACCTTC.

The chain couples TRBV18 to TRBJ1-6; the D gene is possibly TRBD1 (5 bases). This CDR3 has 14 amino acids. CDR1 KGHSH and CDR2 LQKENI come from the germline V gene. V was pared by 6 bases and J by 4 bases, with 10 bases between. Written as DNA, the CDR3 is TGTGCCAGCTCCCCTGACAGTTATAATTCACCCCTCCACTTT. Protein sequence: CASSPDSYNSPLHF.

The chain combines TRBV5-1 with TRBJ2-7; 7 bases map to TRBD2. This CDR3 is built from 11 residues. V dropped 4 bases and J dropped 11; count of bases not matched to a gene: 6. The germline V gene has CDR1 SGHRS and CDR2 YFSETQ. CDR3 region: CASSPGLVKYF. CDR3 DNA sequence: TGCGCCAGCAGCCCCGGACTAGTGAAGTACTTC. The full variable domain, rest sourced from reference TRBV5-1 and TRBJ2-7, is KAGVTQTPRYLIKTRGQQVTLSCSPISGHRSVSWYQQTPGQGLQFLFEYFSETQRNKGNFPGRFSGRQFSNSRSEMNVSTLELGDSALYLCASSPGLVKYFGPGTRLTVT.

The V call is TRBV4-3, the J call TRBJ1-4; perhaps TRBD1 as D (6 bases). The germline CDR1 and CDR2 sequences are LGHNA and YSLEER. Deletions cut 0 bases from V and 7 bases from J, with 12 bases between. There are 15 residues in the CDR3. CDR3 coding DNA: TGCGCCAGCAGCCAAGATACAGGGATTTTTGAAAAACTGTTTTTT. This encodes CASSQDTGIFEKLFF.

The chain employs TRBV6-1 and TRBJ2-3; 11 bases are a match to TRBD2. This CDR3 contains 20 residues. Germline loops: CDR1 MNHNS, CDR2 SASEGT. V trimming: 4 bases; J trimming: 8 bases; junction bases outside the gene matches: 23. CDR3 sequence (DNA): TGTGCCAGCAGTGGGCGACGAACAGCTAGACTAGCGGGGAACGCGGTTACGCAGTATTTT. It is translated as CASSGRRTARLAGNAVTQYF.

The V and J genes are TRBV2 and TRBJ2-5; 9 bases line up with TRBD1. V was clipped by 3 bases and J by 2 bases; unmatched bases: 4. The CDR3 extends over 15 amino acids. The germline CDR1 and CDR2 sequences are SNHLY and FYNNEI. CDR3 residues: CASSEATGGQETQYF. The CDR3, as DNA: TGTGCCAGCAGTGAGGCGACAGGGGGGCAAGAGACCCAGTACTTC.

This chain connects TRBV11-3 to TRBJ1-5; D perhaps matches TRBD1 (5 bases). Germline V lookup: CDR1 SGHNT, CDR2 YENEEA. This CDR3 is built from 15 residues. Between the trimmed V and J ends, which lost 8 bases and 5 bases, there was a span of 19 bases. For the CDR3, the DNA is TGTGCCAGCCCCCACCGGCGCAGGGCCCATCAGCCCCAGCATTTT. As protein: CASPHRRRAHQPQHF.

The rearrangement links TRBV9 to TRBJ2-1, with 7 bases lining up with TRBD1. After removal of 0 bases from V and 2 bases from J, the junction contained 2 bases not matched to a gene. Germline CDR1 SGDLS, CDR2 YYNGEE. The CDR3 has 15 amino acids. The CDR3: CASSVADRTYNEQFF. The CDR3 DNA sequence: TGTGCCAGCAGCGTAGCGGACAGGACCTACAATGAGCAGTTCTTC. Together with reference TRBV9 and TRBJ2-1, the CDR3 gives the full variable domain: DSGVTQTPKHLITATGQRVTLRCSPRSGDLSVYWYQQSLDQGLQFLIQYYNGEERAKGNILERFSAQQFPDLHSELNLSSLELGDSALYFCASSVADRTYNEQFFGPGTRLTVL.

The chain links TRBV7-9 to TRBJ1-1; 8 nucleotides line up with TRBD1. The germline CDR1 and CDR2 sequences are SEHNR and FQNEAQ (reference sequence). With V trimmed by 5 bases and J by 1 base, 9 bases remained unmatched. This CDR3 contains 16 residues. CDR3 sequence (DNA): TGTGCCAGCAGCCCATCCGGGACAGGAGGGAACACTGAAGCTTTCTTT. Residues: CASSPSGTGGNTEAFF.

The gene calls are TRBV5-4 and TRBJ2-7; 11 bases fit TRBD2. In germline, CDR1 is SGHNT, CDR2 YYREEE (reference sequence). V was clipped by 9 bases and J by 1 base; unmatched bases: 15. The CDR3 covers 17 residues. For the CDR3, the DNA is TGTGCCACCACCCAGGGGGGGTTAGCGGGAGGGTCCTACGAGCAGTACTTC. Its translation is CATTQGGLAGGSYEQYF.

V and J are TRBV7-9 and TRBJ2-5; maybe TRBD1 (5 bases). Trimming cost V 7 bases and J 4 bases, with 16 bases left between them. Germline V gene lookup returns CDR1 SEHNR and CDR2 FQNEAQ (reference sequence). The CDR3 length is 14 residues. The CDR3 loop reads CASTMGQGIETQYF. CDR3 DNA: TGTGCCAGCACCATGGGCCAGGGAATAGAGACCCAGTACTTC.

The rearrangement links TRBV10-1 to TRBJ2-6; possible D gene TRBD1, 5 bases. This CDR3 has 14 residues. CDR1 and CDR2 (germline): WNHNN, SYGVQD (reference sequence). V shed 8 bases and J shed 2 bases, with 10 bases lying between them. The CDR3 coding sequence is TGCGCCAGCGGAGAAGGGGCTGGGGCCAACGTCCTGACTTTC. Translation gives CASGEGAGANVLTF.

The genes are TRBV27 and TRBJ2-7; 9 bases align to TRBD1. CDR3 length: 16 residues. Unmatched junction bases numbered 12, after V lost 8 bases and J lost 1 base. CDR1 and CDR2 from the germline V gene are MNHEY and SMNVEV (reference sequence). The CDR3 is CASGPPGQGVSYEQYF. The DNA of the CDR3 is TGTGCCAGCGGTCCTCCGGGACAGGGAGTTTCCTACGAGCAGTACTTC.

This chain connects TRBV10-3 to TRBJ2-4, with 8 bases aligning to TRBD1. CDR3 length: 20 amino acids. J was trimmed by 0 bases and V by 4 bases; bases with no gene match: 17. Germline CDR1 reads ENHRY; CDR2 reads SYGVKD. The CDR3 region has the DNA TGTGCCATCAGTGGGACCGGGACAGGAACGTCCAACCTAGCCAAAAACATTCAGTACTTC. Protein product: CAISGTGTGTSNLAKNIQYF.

This chain joins TRBV7-8 and TRBJ1-2, with D tentatively TRBD1 (6 bases). V gave up 5 bases and J gave up 2 bases, with 18 bases separating them. This CDR3 spans 16 amino acids. CDR1 and CDR2 from the germline V gene are SGHVS and FQNEAQ. The CDR3 protein is CASSTGQNGLNYGYTF. CDR3 nucleotide sequence: TGTGCCAGCAGCACTGGACAGAACGGTCTAAACTATGGCTACACCTTC.

The chain links TRBV19 to TRBJ2-3, with TRBD2 matching 11 bases. With 5 bases clipped from V and 5 bases from J, the junction kept 6 bases outside the gene matches. This CDR3 region has 15 residues. Germline-derived CDR1 and CDR2 are LNHDA and SQIVND (reference sequence). CDR3 sequence reads: CASSFLAGGGDTQYF. Here the CDR3 DNA reads TGTGCCAGTAGTTTTCTAGCGGGGGGCGGAGATACGCAGTATTTT.

The DNA for the CDR3 is TGCAGCGTTGAAAGGGCGGGAGGGCCGGACAATGAGCAGTTCTTC. Translated, it gives CSVERAGGPDNEQFF. The chain is built from TRBV29-1 and TRBJ2-1; TRBD2 aligns across 9 bases. The CDR3 length is 15 residues. V dropped 2 bases and J dropped 5; count of bases not matched to a gene: 7. CDR1 is SQVTM and CDR2 is ANQGSEA in the germline V gene.

This chain uses TRBV15 with TRBJ2-7, with D perhaps matching TRBD2 (5 bases). This CDR3 spans 16 amino acids. The V and J ends lost 6 bases and 3 bases respectively, with 21 bases between them. Germline values: CDR1 LNHNV, CDR2 YYDKDF (reference sequence). CDR3 DNA: TGTGCCACCAGACAAGTTGGGTTGGACCGGGGCTACGAGCAGTACTTC. Translating gives CATRQVGLDRGYEQYF.